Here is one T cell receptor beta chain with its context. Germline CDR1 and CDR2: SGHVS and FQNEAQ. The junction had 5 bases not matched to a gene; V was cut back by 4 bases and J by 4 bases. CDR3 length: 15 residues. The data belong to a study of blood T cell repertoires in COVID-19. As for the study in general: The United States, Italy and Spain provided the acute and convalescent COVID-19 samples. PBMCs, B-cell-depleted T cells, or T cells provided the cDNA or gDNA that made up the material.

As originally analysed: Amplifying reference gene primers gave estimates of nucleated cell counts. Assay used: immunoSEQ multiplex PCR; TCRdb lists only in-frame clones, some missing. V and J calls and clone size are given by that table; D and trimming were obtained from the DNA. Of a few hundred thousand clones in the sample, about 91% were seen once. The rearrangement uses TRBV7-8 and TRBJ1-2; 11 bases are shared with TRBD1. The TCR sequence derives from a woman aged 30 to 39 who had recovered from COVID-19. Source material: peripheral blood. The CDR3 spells CASSSPGQGVYGYTF. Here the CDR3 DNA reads TGTGCCAGCAGCTCGCCGGGACAGGGGGTCTATGGCTACACCTTC.